Below, 16 T cell receptor beta chains from the same sample are listed, as sequenced in a study of blood T cell repertoires in COVID-19. Here immunoSEQ multiplex PCR was the method, and the copy in TCRdb shows in-frame clones only, minus some. The data hold approximately 160,000 clones, with 80% to 95% observed a single time. Material for sequencing was peripheral blood. These receptors all come from a woman aged 55 to 70 with COVID-19, enrolled during active disease.

The chain uses TRBV5-5 and TRBJ2-7; TRBD1 matches 7 bases. CDR3 size: 15 residues. V dropped 0 bases and J dropped 2; count of bases not matched to a gene: 5. Germline CDR1 is SGHKS and CDR2 is YYEKEE (reference sequence). CDR3 coding DNA: TGTGCCAGCAGCTTGGACAGGGGAATCACCTACGAGCAGTACTTC. Translated: CASSLDRGITYEQYF.

The V and J genes are TRBV2 and TRBJ1-2, with a possible D match to TRBD1 (5 bases). With 3 bases removed from V and 6 bases from J, the gap between germline ends came to 11 bases. CDR1 and CDR2 from the germline V gene are SNHLY and FYNNEI. CDR3 length equals 13 residues. The CDR3 region has the DNA TGTGCCAGCAGTGAGGGGGGATCTCATGGCTACACCTTC. Amino acids: CASSEGGSHGYTF.

This CDR3 is CASSFTGESNQPQHF. CDR3 nucleotides: TGCGCCAGCAGCTTTACAGGGGAAAGCAATCAGCCCCAGCATTTT. The V gene is TRBV5-1, the J gene TRBJ1-5; 7 bases agree with TRBD1. The germline CDR1 and CDR2 sequences are SGHRS and YFSETQ. Trimming cost V 2 bases and J 1 base; bases outside gene matches: 3. This CDR3 comprises 15 residues.

This clone was recorded only once. At one boundary the junction diverges from the germline segment, which might be a read error. The gene calls are TRBV5-5 and TRBJ1-1; maybe TRBD1 (6 bases). The V gene's germline CDR1 is SGHKS and CDR2 YYEKEE (reference sequence). The CDR3 runs to 15 residues. This CDR3 reads CASSREGGLKTEAFF. CDR3 nucleotides: TGTGCCAGCAGCCGAGAGGGGGGGCTGAAGACTGAAGCTTTCTTT.

The chain recombines TRBV4-3 with TRBJ2-5; TRBD1 might be the D (5 bases). V gave up 1 base and J gave up 3 bases, with 12 bases separating them. Germline values: CDR1 LGHNA, CDR2 YSLEER. This CDR3 contains 15 residues. The CDR3, as DNA: TGCGCCAGCAGCCAAGTTCCGGACAAAAAAGAGACCCAGTACTTC. Its protein product is CASSQVPDKKETQYF.

The CDR3 protein is CATSPQGGEDPYNEQFF. The CDR3 coding sequence is TGTGCCACCAGCCCGCAAGGGGGAGAAGACCCCTACAATGAGCAGTTCTTC. The rearrangement joins TRBV15 to TRBJ2-1, with D possibly being TRBD1 (6 bases). The CDR3 contains 17 residues. Germline CDR1 reads LNHNV; CDR2 reads YYDKDF (reference sequence). The V gene lost 5 bases and the J gene lost 2 bases, with 19 bases spanning the gap.

This clone came up once. The rearrangement links TRBV6-1 to TRBJ2-1, with D maybe TRBD1 (5 bases). This CDR3 is built from 15 residues. Per the germline V gene, CDR1 is MNHNS and CDR2 is SASEGT. The V and J ends lost 2 bases and 4 bases respectively, with 12 bases between them. CDR3 sequence: CASSEQWGLYNEQFF. The CDR3 nucleotides read TGTGCCAGCAGTGAACAGTGGGGCCTATACAATGAGCAGTTCTTC.

The CDR3 region is CASSAPGQGTRAYEQYF. CDR3 bases: TGTGCCAGCAGCGCCCCGGGACAGGGTACACGGGCCTACGAGCAGTACTTC. The rearrangement uses TRBV5-4 and TRBJ2-7; TRBD1 agrees at 9 bases. The CDR3 spans 17 residues. The germline gives CDR1 SGHNT, CDR2 YYREEE (reference sequence). Trimming at V came to 4 bases and at J to 2 bases, leaving 13 bases not matched to a gene.

This chain links TRBV15 with TRBJ2-7; 11 bases align to TRBD1. The CDR3 is 15 residues long. J was trimmed by 3 bases and V by 2 bases; bases with no gene match: 3. The germline V gene encodes CDR1 LNHNV and CDR2 YYDKDF (reference sequence). CDR3 nucleotides: TGTGCCACCAGCAGAACCGGGACAGGGGGCTACGAGCAGTACTTC. Amino acids: CATSRTGTGGYEQYF.

The chain is built from TRBV4-3 and TRBJ1-6; D may be TRBD1 (6 bases). The CDR3 extends over 15 amino acids. Germline V lookup: CDR1 LGHNA, CDR2 YSLEER. Between the trimmed V and J ends, which lost 5 bases and 9 bases, there was a span of 17 bases. In DNA, the CDR3 is TGCGCCAGCAGCTCTGTTAGGCGGGGGCTTTCACCCCTCCACTTT. As protein: CASSSVRRGLSPLHF.

The rearrangement uses TRBV2 and TRBJ1-1; D ambiguous. The CDR3 length is 14 residues. V was pared by 5 bases and J by 0 bases, with 10 bases between. CDR1 and CDR2 (germline): SNHLY, FYNNEI. The CDR3: CASSQNRMNTEAFF. The CDR3 nucleotides read TGTGCCAGCAGTCAAAACAGAATGAACACTGAAGCTTTCTTT. Combining the CDR3 with reference TRBV2 and TRBJ1-1 gives the whole variable domain EPEVTQTPSHQVTQMGQEVILRCVPISNHLYFYWYRQILGQKVEFLVSFYNNEISEKSEIFDDQFSVERPDGSNFTLKIRSTKLEDSAMYFCASSQNRMNTEAFFGQGTRLTVV.

The V call is TRBV5-6, the J call TRBJ1-4, with TRBD1 identical over 7 bases. Looked up from germline, CDR1 is SGHDT and CDR2 is YYEEEE. The CDR3 consists of 14 residues. The junction had 4 bases not matched to a gene; V was cut back by 1 base and J by 7 bases. CDR3 DNA sequence: TGTGCCAGCAGCTTGAAGGGGGCGGGTGAAAAACTGTTTTTT. As protein: CASSLKGAGEKLFF.

This clone occurred once. The genes are TRBV5-1 and TRBJ1-1, with 8 nucleotides matching TRBD1. The CDR3 has 14 amino acids. Germline lookup yields CDR1 SGHRS and CDR2 YFSETQ. The ends lost 3 bases at V and 5 bases at J; junction bases unmatched: 6. As DNA, the CDR3 is TGCGCCAGCAGCTGGGATACAGGGGGTACTGAAGCTTTCTTT. Translated: CASSWDTGGTEAFF.

This clone has only one observation. The V call is TRBV6-5, the J call TRBJ2-1; D call uncertain. The germline V gene encodes CDR1 MNHEY and CDR2 SVGAGI. V was pared by 5 bases and J by 5 bases, with 7 bases between. The CDR3 spans 12 residues. CDR3 protein: CASSTTNNEQFF. CDR3 coding DNA: TGTGCCAGCAGTACAACGAACAATGAGCAGTTCTTC.

V gene TRBV19 combines with J gene TRBJ2-1, with D tentatively TRBD2 (6 bases). V lost 6 bases and J 3 bases, leaving 12 bases between the germline ends. CDR3 length: 14 residues. CDR1 and CDR2 (germline): LNHDA, SQIVND (reference sequence). CDR3 loop: CASRGPGDYNEQFF. CDR3 nucleotide sequence: TGTGCCAGTAGAGGGCCGGGAGACTACAATGAGCAGTTCTTC.

This clone was seen just once. The rearrangement joins TRBV5-1 to TRBJ2-1; a possible D gene is TRBD2 (6 bases). Germline-derived CDR1 and CDR2 are SGHRS and YFSETQ. Trimming shortened V by 2 bases and J by 0 bases, and 9 bases separated the two germline ends. The CDR3 loop spans 15 amino acids. This chain's CDR3 is CASSFFGGSYNEQFF. DNA for the CDR3: TGCGCCAGCAGCTTTTTCGGGGGCTCCTACAATGAGCAGTTCTTC.